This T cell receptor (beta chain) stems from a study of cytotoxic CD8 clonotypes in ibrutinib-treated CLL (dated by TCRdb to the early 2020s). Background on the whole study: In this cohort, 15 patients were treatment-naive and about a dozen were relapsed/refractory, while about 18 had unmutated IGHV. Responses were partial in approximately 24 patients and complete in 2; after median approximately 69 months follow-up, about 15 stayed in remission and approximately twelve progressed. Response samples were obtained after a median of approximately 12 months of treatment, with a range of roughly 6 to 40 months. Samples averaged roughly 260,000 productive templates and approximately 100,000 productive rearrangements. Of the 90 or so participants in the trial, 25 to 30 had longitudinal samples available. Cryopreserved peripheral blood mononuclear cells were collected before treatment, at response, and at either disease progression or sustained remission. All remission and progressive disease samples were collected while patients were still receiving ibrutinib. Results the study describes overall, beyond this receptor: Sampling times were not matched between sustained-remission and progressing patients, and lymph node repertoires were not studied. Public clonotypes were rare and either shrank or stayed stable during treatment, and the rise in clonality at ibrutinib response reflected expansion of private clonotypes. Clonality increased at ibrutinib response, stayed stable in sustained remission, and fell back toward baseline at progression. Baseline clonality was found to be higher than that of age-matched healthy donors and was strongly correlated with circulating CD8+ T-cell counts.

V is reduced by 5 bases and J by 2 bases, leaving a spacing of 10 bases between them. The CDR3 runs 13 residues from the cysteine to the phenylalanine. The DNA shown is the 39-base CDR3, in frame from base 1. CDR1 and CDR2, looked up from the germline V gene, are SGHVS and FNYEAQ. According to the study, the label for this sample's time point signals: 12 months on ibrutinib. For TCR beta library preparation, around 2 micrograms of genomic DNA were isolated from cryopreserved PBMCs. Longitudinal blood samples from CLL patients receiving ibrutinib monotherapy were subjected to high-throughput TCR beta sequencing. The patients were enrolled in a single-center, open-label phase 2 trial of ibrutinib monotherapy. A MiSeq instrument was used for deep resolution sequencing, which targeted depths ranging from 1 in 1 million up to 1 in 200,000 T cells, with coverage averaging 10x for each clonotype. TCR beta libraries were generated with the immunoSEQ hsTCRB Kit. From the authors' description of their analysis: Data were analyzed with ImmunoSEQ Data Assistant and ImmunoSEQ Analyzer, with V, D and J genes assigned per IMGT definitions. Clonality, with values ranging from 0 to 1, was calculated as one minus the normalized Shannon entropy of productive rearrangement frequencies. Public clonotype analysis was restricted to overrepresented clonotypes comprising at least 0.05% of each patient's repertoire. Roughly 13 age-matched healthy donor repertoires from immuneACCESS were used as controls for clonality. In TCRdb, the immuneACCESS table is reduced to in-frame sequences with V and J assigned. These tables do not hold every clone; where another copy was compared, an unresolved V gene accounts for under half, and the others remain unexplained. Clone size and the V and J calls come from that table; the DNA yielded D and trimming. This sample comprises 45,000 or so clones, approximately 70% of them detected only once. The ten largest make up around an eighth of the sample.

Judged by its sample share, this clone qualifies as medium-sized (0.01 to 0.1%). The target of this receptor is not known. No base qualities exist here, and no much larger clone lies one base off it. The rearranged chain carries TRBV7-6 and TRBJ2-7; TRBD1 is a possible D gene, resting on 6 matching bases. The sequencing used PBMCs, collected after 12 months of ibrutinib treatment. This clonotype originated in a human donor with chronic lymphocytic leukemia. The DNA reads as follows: TGTGCCAGCAGCCAAGGACAGACCTACGAGCAGTACTTC. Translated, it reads CASSQGQTYEQYF.